The rows below give T cell receptor beta chains drawn from one sample of a study of blood T cells in healthy people across ages. MiXCR, applied by TCRdb to the 5' RACE reads, yields one record per CDR3 protein. The sample includes hundreds of thousands of distinct CDR3 sequences, about 34% of them seen just once. Material for sequencing was blood. These receptor sequences come from an elderly woman in good health. Both conserved end residues are part of each CDR3. A D gene is named only where the DNA matches it firmly. The listing skips clone size in some rows; elsewhere it reads once, few, many or a size class.

D	J	V	size	CDR3	DNA
.	TRBJ2-3	TRBV20-1	once	CSARDPRPGESLTDTQYF	TGCAGTGCTAGAGATCCTCGACCGGGGGAGAGTCTGACAGATACGCAGTATTTT
TRBD2	TRBJ2-3	TRBV20-1	.	CSARPLAGTDTQYF	TGCAGTGCTAGACCACTAGCGGGCACAGATACGCAGTATTTT
.	TRBJ2-1	TRBV29-1	.	CSVGEVNEQFF	TGCAGCGTTGGAGAGGTCAATGAGCAGTTCTTC
.	TRBJ2-1	TRBV7-2	.	CASSLGAGFHNEQFF	TGTGCCAGCAGCTTAGGCGCGGGGTTCCACAATGAGCAGTTCTTC
TRBD2	TRBJ2-5	TRBV7-2	many	CASSFFRGGAGETQYF	TGTGCCAGCAGCTTTTTTCGCGGGGGGGCCGGGGAGACCCAGTACTTC
.	TRBJ2-6	TRBV5-1	.	CASSWTDLGANVLTF	TGCGCCAGCAGCTGGACGGATCTTGGGGCCAACGTCCTGACTTTC
TRBD2	TRBJ2-1	TRBV20-1	.	CSALAGGPREQFF	TGCAGTGCCCTAGCGGGGGGGCCCCGGGAGCAGTTCTTC
.	TRBJ1-1	TRBV29-1	many	CSVEFPGSTEAFF	TGCAGCGTTGAATTCCCTGGGAGCACTGAAGCTTTCTTT
.	TRBJ1-2	TRBV6-5	.	CASSYSRKDYGYTF	TGTGCCAGCAGTTACTCCAGGAAGGACTATGGCTACACCTTC
TRBD2	TRBJ2-1	TRBV4-2	.	CASSQDSWTSGPSSYNEQFF	TGTGCCAGCAGCCAAGATAGTTGGACTAGCGGGCCGAGCTCCTACAATGAGCAGTTCTTC
.	TRBJ1-6	TRBV7-6	many	CASSLGSGTATSPLHF	TGTGCCAGCAGCTTGGGTAGCGGGACGGCAACTTCACCCCTCCACTTT
TRBD1	TRBJ2-2	TRBV29-1	.	CSARGQGVGSGELFF	TGCAGCGCCCGGGGCCAGGGGGTAGGGTCCGGGGAGCTGTTTTTT
.	TRBJ2-2	TRBV2	few	CASSDPGSTGELFF	TGTGCCAGCAGTGACCCAGGGAGCACCGGGGAGCTGTTTTTT
.	TRBJ1-1	TRBV6-1	once	CASRKTELNTEAFF	TGTGCCAGCAGGAAGACAGAACTGAACACTGAAGCTTTCTTT
TRBD1	TRBJ1-2	TRBV6-5	many	CASRNTRDRGHYGYTF	TGTGCCAGCAGAAACACCCGGGACAGGGGCCACTATGGCTACACCTTC
TRBD2	TRBJ2-5	TRBV6-2/TRBV6-3	many	CASIQRGRETQYF	TGTGCCAGCATCCAGCGGGGGAGGGAGACCCAGTACTTC
TRBD2	TRBJ2-3	TRBV7-2	once	CASALRGGVADTQYF	TGTGCCAGCGCCCTACGGGGGGGCGTGGCAGATACGCAGTATTTT
.	TRBJ1-2	TRBV2	few	CASSKRGYGYTF	TGTGCCAGCTCGAAAAGGGGCTATGGCTACACCTTC
.	TRBJ2-6	TRBV28	few	CASSPRGSRREGANVLTF	TGTGCCAGCAGTCCCCGCGGGTCGAGGAGGGAGGGGGCCAACGTCCTGACTTTC
.	TRBJ2-5	TRBV30	.	CAWSVPRGDEQYF	TGTGCCTGGAGTGTACCCAGAGGGGATGAGCAGTACTTC
TRBD2	TRBJ2-5	TRBV28	few	CASGGGGPAAKTQYF	TGTGCCAGCGGAGGCGGGGGGCCGGCGGCGAAGACCCAGTACTTC
TRBD2	TRBJ2-3	TRBV11-2	many	CASSSGLAGPSSTDTQYF	TGTGCCAGCAGCTCGGGACTAGCGGGTCCTTCTAGCACAGATACGCAGTATTTT
.	TRBJ1-2	TRBV7-9	few	CASRTGENYGYTF	TGTGCCAGCCGGACGGGGGAGAACTATGGCTACACCTTC
.	TRBJ2-2	TRBV4-3	.	CASSQDPGNTGELFF	TGCGCCAGCAGCCAAGATCCCGGGAACACCGGGGAGCTGTTTTTT
.	TRBJ2-7	TRBV19	few	CASSDNSYEQYF	TGTGCCAGTAGCGACAATTCCTACGAGCAGTACTTC
TRBD1	TRBJ2-1	TRBV3-1	.	CASSLAGGRYEQFF	TGTGCCAGCAGCCTAGCAGGGGGCCGCTACGAGCAGTTCTTC
.	TRBJ1-2	TRBV20-1	many	CSARDFSRTYNYGYTF	TGCAGTGCTAGAGATTTTAGCAGGACTTACAACTATGGCTACACCTTC
.	TRBJ1-2	TRBV5-1	many	CASSLSGGDGYTF	TGCGCCAGCAGCTTGTCGGGGGGGGACGGCTACACCTTC
TRBD2	TRBJ2-7	TRBV20-1	.	CSAHKPGLAGTGSSYEQYF	TGCAGTGCCCATAAACCGGGACTAGCGGGAACAGGGAGCTCCTACGAGCAGTACTTC
.	TRBJ2-6	TRBV5-1	.	CASSIPDGQSYSGANVLTF	TGCGCCAGCAGCATACCTGATGGACAGAGTTACTCTGGGGCCAACGTCCTGACTTTC
TRBD2	TRBJ2-7	TRBV7-8	many	CASSLVGLAGVREQYF	TGTGCCAGCAGCTTAGTGGGTCTAGCGGGGGTGCGCGAGCAGTACTTC
.	TRBJ2-7	TRBV5-1	many	CARRGLFRDYSGDEQYF	TGCGCCAGGAGGGGCTTGTTCCGGGACTACTCAGGGGACGAGCAGTACTTC
.	TRBJ2-1	TRBV11-2	.	CASSSDWTSNNEQFF	TGTGCCAGCAGCTCCGACTGGACCTCCAACAATGAGCAGTTCTTC
.	TRBJ2-7	TRBV7-9	many	CASSLEGFGGPYYEQYF	TGTGCCAGCAGCTTAGAAGGGTTTGGAGGACCTTATTACGAGCAGTACTTC
TRBD1	TRBJ2-3	TRBV20-1	few	CSARNPGTGPDTQYF	TGCAGTGCTAGGAACCCCGGGACAGGGCCAGATACGCAGTATTTT
.	TRBJ2-1	TRBV27	.	CASSLGGTPSYNEQFF	TGTGCCAGCAGTTTAGGCGGAACTCCCTCCTACAATGAGCAGTTCTTC
TRBD1	TRBJ2-7	TRBV14	many	CASSRVQGGEQYF	TGTGCCAGCAGCCGAGTACAGGGGGGCGAGCAGTACTTC
TRBD1	TRBJ1-5	TRBV6-5	.	CASSNNRGHSNQPQHF	TGTGCCAGCAGTAATAACAGGGGGCATAGCAATCAGCCCCAGCATTTT
TRBD2	TRBJ2-1	TRBV12-3/TRBV12-4	.	CASRGLADRNEQFF	TGTGCCAGCAGGGGGCTAGCGGATCGCAATGAGCAGTTCTTC
TRBD2	TRBJ2-3	TRBV5-1	.	CASSLLPSGGSTDTQYF	TGCGCCAGCAGTCTGCTCCCTAGCGGGGGGAGCACAGATACGCAGTATTTT
TRBD1	TRBJ1-2	TRBV7-2	many	CASTTPGQGGSYTF	TGTGCCAGCACCACCCCCGGACAGGGAGGGAGCTACACCTTC
.	TRBJ2-3	TRBV24-1	many	CATSDYGRTSTDTQYF	TGTGCCACCAGTGATTACGGCAGGACAAGCACAGATACGCAGTATTTT
.	TRBJ1-6	TRBV7-2	few	CASSPTGPDSPLHF	TGTGCCAGCAGCCCGACAGGCCCGGATTCACCCCTCCACTTT
.	TRBJ1-1	TRBV12-3/TRBV12-4	many	CASSSRYEAFF	TGTGCCAGCAGTTCGCGTTATGAAGCTTTCTTT
.	TRBJ2-7	TRBV7-8	many	CASSTMGQGNRQYF	TGTGCCAGCAGCACCATGGGCCAGGGGAATCGGCAGTACTTC
.	TRBJ2-1	TRBV7-6	.	CASSPYLGSYNEQFF	TGTGCCAGCAGCCCCTACTTGGGGAGCTACAATGAGCAGTTCTTC
.	TRBJ2-7	TRBV6-6	many	CASSYVSNEQYF	TGTGCCAGCAGTTACGTTTCGAACGAGCAGTACTTC
TRBD1	TRBJ2-7	TRBV18	many	CASSPQGQGPGEQYF	TGTGCCAGCTCACCACAAGGACAGGGACCTGGGGAGCAGTACTTC
TRBD2	TRBJ2-1	TRBV6-5	many	CASSYSKVAGGNEQFF	TGTGCCAGCAGTTACTCGAAGGTAGCGGGGGGCAATGAGCAGTTCTTC
.	TRBJ1-2	TRBV5-1	.	CAISPDTYGYTF	TGCGCCATCAGCCCGGACACGTATGGCTACACCTTC
.	TRBJ1-1	TRBV7-2	few	CASSRIVGTEAFF	TGTGCCAGCAGCCGAATAGTGGGCACTGAAGCTTTCTTT
TRBD2	TRBJ2-2	TRBV4-3	.	CASSQTAAGGRHTGELFF	TGCGCCAGCAGCCAGACGGCGGCGGGGGGACGCCACACCGGGGAGCTGTTTTTT